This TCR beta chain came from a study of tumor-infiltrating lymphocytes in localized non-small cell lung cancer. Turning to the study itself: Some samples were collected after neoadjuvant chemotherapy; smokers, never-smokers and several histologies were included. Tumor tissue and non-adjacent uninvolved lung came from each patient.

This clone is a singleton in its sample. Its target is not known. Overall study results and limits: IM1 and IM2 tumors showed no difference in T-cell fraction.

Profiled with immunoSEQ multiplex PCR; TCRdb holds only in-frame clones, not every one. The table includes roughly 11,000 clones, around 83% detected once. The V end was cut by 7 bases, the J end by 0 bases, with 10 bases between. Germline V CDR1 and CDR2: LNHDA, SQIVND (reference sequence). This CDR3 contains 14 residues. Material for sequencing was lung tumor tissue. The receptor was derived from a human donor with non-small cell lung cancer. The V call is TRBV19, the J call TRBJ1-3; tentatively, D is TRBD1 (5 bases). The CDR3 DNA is TGTGCCAGTACGCGGGGGAACTCTGGAAACACCATATATTTT. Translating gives CASTRGNSGNTIYF.